One sample yielded the 30 T cell receptor beta chains listed below, sequenced in a study of shared clonotypes between healthy human individuals. Produced via immunoSEQ multiplex PCR; TCRdb's table is partial and in-frame only. The data contain 400,000 to 500,000 clones, 70% to 85% of them singletons. The sequenced sample consisted of PBMCs. Source of these receptors: a woman aged 40 to 50 in good health. Some clones in this sample may be carry-over from other donors' samples.

The chain is built from TRBV6-1 and TRBJ1-6; 8 bases line up with TRBD1. The CDR3 has 14 amino acids. After removal of 7 bases from V and 10 bases from J, the junction contained 9 bases not matched to a gene. Germline V lookup: CDR1 MNHNS, CDR2 SASEGT. The CDR3 region has the DNA TGTGCCAGCACCTCAGGGGGCGCAGACTCACCCCTCCACTTT. It specifies CASTSGGADSPLHF.

Worth noting for this clone: The same CDR3 arises from other DNA sequences in this sample as well. This chain links TRBV18 with TRBJ1-5; possibly TRBD1 for D (5 bases). Trimming removed 2 bases from V and 1 base from J, with 9 bases in between. This CDR3 is 15 amino acids long. Looked up from germline, CDR1 is KGHSH and CDR2 is LQKENI. DNA of the CDR3: TGTGCCAGCTCACCAGCCGGGGGAAGCAATCAGCCCCAGCATTTT. It is translated as CASSPAGGSNQPQHF.

The chain is built from TRBV6-4 and TRBJ1-1, with D possibly being TRBD1 (5 bases). V shed 3 bases and J shed 6 bases, with 14 bases lying between them. The germline V gene encodes CDR1 MRHNA and CDR2 SNTAGT. This CDR3 is built from 14 residues. The CDR3 bases are TGTGCCAGCAGTGAAGTGACGGGGGTAGCTGAAGCTTTCTTT. Amino acid sequence: CASSEVTGVAEAFF.

This chain links TRBV28 with TRBJ2-1; tentatively, D is TRBD2 (6 bases). V was shortened by 6 bases and J by 4 bases, with 16 bases between the two germline ends. CDR1 MDHEN and CDR2 SYDVKM come from the germline V gene. The CDR3 sequence is 15 residues long. CDR3 sequence reads: CASRRAGNGYNEQFF. DNA for the CDR3: TGTGCCAGCAGGAGGGCGGGAAACGGGTACAATGAGCAGTTCTTC.

The rearrangement joins TRBV5-4 to TRBJ2-5, with a tentative D call TRBD2 (6 bases). This CDR3 is built from 16 residues. Germline V lookup: CDR1 SGHNT, CDR2 YYREEE (reference sequence). Trimming took 3 bases from V and 5 from J, leaving 20 bases between them. In DNA, the CDR3 is TGTGCCAGCAGCTCCCGACTAGTGCAAACCTCGGAGACCCAGTACTTC. Amino acids: CASSSRLVQTSETQYF.

The chain carries TRBV18 and TRBJ2-1, with a tentative D call TRBD1 (5 bases). Deletions cut 2 bases from V and 2 bases from J, with 13 bases between. The CDR3 length is 16 residues. Germline CDR1 reads KGHSH; CDR2 reads LQKENI. Written as DNA, the CDR3 is TGTGCCAGCTCACCATTAGGGGCTGGGACCTACAATGAGCAGTTCTTC. This encodes CASSPLGAGTYNEQFF.

The chain combines TRBV5-8 with TRBJ1-1; D is ambiguous. This CDR3 is built from 15 residues. CDR1 and CDR2 from the germline V gene are SGHTS and YDEGEE. Trimming removed 5 bases at V and 2 bases at J, with 16 bases between. The CDR3 spells CASSSKAKGNTEAFF. The CDR3, as DNA: TGTGCCAGCAGTTCAAAGGCCAAGGGTAACACTGAAGCTTTCTTT.

This clone was observed a handful of times. The CDR3 reads CASSLGPATLEAFF. CDR3 DNA: TGTGCCAGCAGTTTGGGCCCAGCGACACTTGAAGCTTTCTTT. The rearrangement joins TRBV28 to TRBJ1-1; D not resolved. Germline V lookup: CDR1 MDHEN, CDR2 SYDVKM. The CDR3 covers 14 residues. V was clipped by 3 bases and J by 7 bases, with 15 bases between them.

The CDR3 bases are TGTGCCAGCAGCTTATTCGTCGGCACCGGGGAGCTGTTTTTT. This codes for CASSLFVGTGELFF. This chain uses TRBV7-6 with TRBJ2-2, with D hard to call. The germline V gene encodes CDR1 SGHVS and CDR2 FNYEAQ. The CDR3 extends over 14 amino acids. Trimming left V 2 bases short and J 4 bases short, with 8 bases between.

The rearrangement uses TRBV4-2 and TRBJ1-5; the match to TRBD1 covers 7 bases. There are 16 residues in the CDR3. After removal of 1 base from V and 3 bases from J, the junction contained 6 bases not matched to a gene. Germline V gene sequence: CDR1 LGHNA, CDR2 YNFKEQ. CDR3 bases: TGTGCCAGCAGCCAAGGGGACAGAGACCTCAATCAGCCCCAGCATTTT. Translating gives CASSQGDRDLNQPQHF.

The chain is built from TRBV27 and TRBJ2-6; D not certain. The CDR3 is made up of 14 amino acids. Germline V gene lookup returns CDR1 MNHEY and CDR2 SMNVEV (reference sequence). V lost 3 bases and J 0 bases, leaving 3 bases between the germline ends. The CDR3 loop reads CASSFRSGANVLTF. The CDR3 DNA reads TGTGCCAGCAGTTTCCGCTCTGGGGCCAACGTCCTGACTTTC.

The CDR3 sequence: CASSPGTGYEQYF. CDR3 DNA sequence: TGTGCCAGCAGCCCCGGGACAGGGTATGAGCAGTACTTC. The genes are TRBV27 and TRBJ2-7; 9 positions match TRBD1. After removal of 6 bases from V and 7 bases from J, the junction contained 7 bases not matched to a gene. Looked up from germline, CDR1 is MNHEY and CDR2 is SMNVEV (reference sequence). The CDR3 loop spans 13 amino acids.

The genes are TRBV10-3 and TRBJ2-7; the D gene is possibly TRBD1 (5 bases). Trimming cost V 6 bases and J 4 bases, with 28 bases left between them. CDR1 is ENHRY, CDR2 SYGVKD, per germline. This CDR3 spans 18 amino acids. CDR3 sequence (DNA): TGTGCCATCAGGCGACAGAGCCCTGAGCGCGATACCCTTTACGAGCAGTACTTC. Residues: CAIRRQSPERDTLYEQYF.

A word on this clone: This CDR3 is also generated by other DNA sequences in the sample. The chain is built from TRBV11-3 and TRBJ2-3, with TRBD2 matching over 10 bases. Germline-derived CDR1 and CDR2 are SGHNT and YENEEA. There are 16 residues in the CDR3. The J segment lost 1 base and the V segment lost 1 base, leaving 2 bases of the junction unmatched. In DNA, the CDR3 is TGTGCCAGCAGCTTAGGGACTAGCGGACGCACAGATACGCAGTATTTT. It specifies CASSLGTSGRTDTQYF. The variable domain in full, completed from reference TRBV11-3 and TRBJ2-3, reads EAGVVQSPRYKIIEKKQPVAFWCNPISGHNTLYWYLQNLGQGPELLIRYENEEAVDDSQLPKDRFSAERLKGVDSTLKIQPAELGDSAVYLCASSLGTSGRTDTQYFGPGTRLTVL.

The chain has TRBV2 and TRBJ2-7, with 8 bases matching TRBD1. This CDR3 is built from 13 residues. Germline V CDR1 and CDR2: SNHLY, FYNNEI. Losses at the gene ends were 6 bases for V and 2 bases for J; bases not matched to a gene: 3. The CDR3 coding sequence is TGTGCCAGCAGACGGACAGGGACCTACGAGCAGTACTTC. It yields the protein CASRRTGTYEQYF.

The V call is TRBV6-5, the J call TRBJ1-2, with TRBD1 as a possible D gene (5 bases). Germline values: CDR1 MNHEY, CDR2 SVGAGI. V lost 5 bases, J lost 6 bases, and 7 bases lay in between. CDR3 length: 11 residues. The CDR3: CASSQGNGYTF. CDR3 nucleotides: TGTGCCAGCAGTCAGGGCAATGGCTACACCTTC.

V is TRBV19 and J is TRBJ1-1; TRBD1 matches 7 bases. With 3 bases clipped from V and 4 bases from J, the junction kept 5 bases outside the gene matches. The germline V gene has CDR1 LNHDA and CDR2 SQIVND (reference sequence). The CDR3 is made up of 14 amino acids. CDR3 protein: CASSIGAGGTEAFF. CDR3 bases: TGTGCCAGTAGTATTGGGGCAGGGGGCACTGAAGCTTTCTTT.

This chain connects TRBV10-3 to TRBJ2-3; the match to TRBD2 covers 12 bases. The CDR3 has 16 residues. J gave up 6 bases and V 10 bases, and 14 bases lay outside the gene matches. The V gene's germline CDR1 is ENHRY and CDR2 SYGVKD. The CDR3 loop reads CASLEGSTSGSDTQYF. The CDR3 DNA follows: TGTGCCAGCCTGGAGGGCTCGACTAGCGGGAGTGATACGCAGTATTTT.

This chain joins TRBV28 and TRBJ2-5; D may be TRBD1 (6 bases). The CDR3 is 14 residues long. Looked up from germline, CDR1 is MDHEN and CDR2 is SYDVKM. Trimming stripped 5 bases from V and 1 base from J, with 11 bases between. This CDR3 reads CASSTGTTQETQYF. DNA of the CDR3: TGTGCCAGCAGTACTGGGACAACCCAAGAGACCCAGTACTTC.

This clone was seen a handful of times. The rearrangement uses TRBV5-4 and TRBJ2-7, with 15 nucleotides matching TRBD2. CDR1 and CDR2 (germline): SGHNT, YYREEE (reference sequence). The CDR3 totals 16 residues. V trimming: 4 bases; J trimming: 5 bases; junction bases outside the gene matches: 7. CDR3 bases: TGTGCCAGCAGCCCAGGACTAGCGGGAGGGGGTCACGAGCAGTACTTC. It translates to CASSPGLAGGGHEQYF.

J is TRBJ2-1 and V is TRBV5-1, with TRBD2 as a possible D gene (6 bases). The germline V gene encodes CDR1 SGHRS and CDR2 YFSETQ. The V gene lost 0 bases and the J gene lost 1 base, with 8 bases spanning the gap. CDR3 length: 15 amino acids. In DNA, the CDR3 is TGCGCCAGCAGCTTGGATGGGACTTCCTACAATGAGCAGTTCTTC. It encodes CASSLDGTSYNEQFF.

V and J are TRBV6-4 and TRBJ2-1, with 12 bases identical to TRBD2. In germline, CDR1 is MRHNA, CDR2 SNTAGT. V lost 6 bases and J lost 9; bases outside the gene matches: 6. The CDR3 runs to 14 residues. The CDR3 region is CASSLLAGGSEQFF. The CDR3 DNA follows: TGTGCCAGCAGCCTACTAGCGGGAGGTAGTGAGCAGTTCTTC.

This clone was recorded once. Given a much more abundant clone one base away, this may be a read error. V is TRBV5-5 and J is TRBJ2-7, with D perhaps matching TRBD1 (6 bases). Germline assignment: CDR1 SGHKS and CDR2 YYEKEE (reference sequence). V lost 4 bases to trimming and J lost 0 bases, with 8 bases between them. The CDR3 is made up of 13 amino acids. The CDR3 region is CASSEGGSYEQYF. The CDR3 DNA follows: TGTGCCAGCAGCGAAGGGGGCTCCTACGAGCAGTACTTC.

In the case of this clone: Other nucleotide sequences from this sample produce the same CDR3. The rearrangement links TRBV7-2 to TRBJ2-5, with 9 bases that match TRBD2. With V trimmed by 1 base and J by 3 bases, 3 bases remained unmatched. CDR1 SGHTA and CDR2 FQGNSA come from the germline V gene. The CDR3 length is 15 residues. The chain's CDR3 is CASSLVSSGKETQYF. CDR3 DNA: TGTGCCAGCAGCTTAGTTTCTAGCGGGAAAGAGACCCAGTACTTC.

The CDR3 spells CASSQLSGYTDTQYF. The DNA for the CDR3 is TGCGCCAGCAGCCAATTGTCAGGATACACAGATACGCAGTATTTT. The chain links TRBV4-3 to TRBJ2-3; no clear D. This CDR3 has 15 residues. V lost 2 bases to trimming and J lost 2 bases, with 11 bases between them. Per the germline V gene, CDR1 is LGHNA and CDR2 is YSLEER.

The chain uses TRBV15 and TRBJ2-6; the match to TRBD1 covers 8 bases. The length of the CDR3 is 18 residues. The junction had 10 bases not matched to a gene; V was cut back by 2 bases and J by 4 bases. Germline V lookup: CDR1 LNHNV, CDR2 YYDKDF (reference sequence). CDR3: CATSRSDRGDSGANVLTF. The CDR3 bases are TGTGCCACCAGCAGATCCGACAGGGGCGACTCCGGGGCCAACGTCCTGACTTTC.

This clone was picked up one time. The J gene is TRBJ2-7, the V gene TRBV30; D unresolved. The CDR3 contains 14 residues. CDR1 and CDR2 from the germline V gene are GTSNPN and SVGIG (reference sequence). Trimming pared 4 bases from V and 0 bases from J, leaving 13 bases between. The CDR3 here is CAWKRLGSSYEQYF. The CDR3 DNA follows: TGTGCCTGGAAGAGACTGGGAAGCTCCTACGAGCAGTACTTC.

This clone is a singleton in its sample. The chain links TRBV2 to TRBJ2-1; D assignment may be TRBD1 or TRBD2 (5 bases each). Trimming cost V 7 bases and J 8 bases, with 15 bases left between them. This CDR3 has 13 residues. Germline V gene lookup returns CDR1 SNHLY and CDR2 FYNNEI. CDR3 sequence reads: CASKDSWGYEQFF. The CDR3 DNA reads TGTGCCAGCAAGGACTCCTGGGGCTATGAGCAGTTCTTC.

The rearrangement links TRBV19 to TRBJ1-1; D uncertain. V was cut by 1 base and J by 4 bases, with 7 bases left in between. The CDR3 totals 13 residues. Germline CDR1 is LNHDA and CDR2 is SQIVND (reference sequence). The DNA for the CDR3 is TGTGCCAGTAGTATAGTGGTTGGCACTGAAGCTTTCTTT. It encodes CASSIVVGTEAFF. Based on the CDR3 plus reference TRBV19 and TRBJ1-1, the full variable domain is DGGITQSPKYLFRKEGQNVTLSCEQNLNHDAMYWYRQDPGQGLRLIYYSQIVNDFQKGDIAEGYSVSREKKESFPLTVTSAQKNPTAFYLCASSIVVGTEAFFGQGTRLTVV.

This clone appeared a single time. The rearrangement joins TRBV5-4 to TRBJ2-1; D not resolved. Germline assignment: CDR1 SGHNT and CDR2 YYREEE (reference sequence). Trimming pared 0 bases from V and 5 bases from J, leaving 12 bases between. This CDR3 is 15 amino acids long. Here the CDR3 reads CASSLVGSGNNEQFF. The CDR3 coding sequence is TGTGCCAGCAGCTTGGTTGGCAGTGGTAACAATGAGCAGTTCTTC.